This TCR beta chain was found in a study of beta chain features in type 1 diabetes. The V segment lost 0 bases and the J segment 3 bases; nucleotides outside the gene matches: 8. Germline V CDR1 and CDR2: SGDLS, YYNGEE. This CDR3 is built from 16 residues. Since all of the isolated RNA was reverse transcribed, expressed TCRB transcripts were what got sequenced. Assay: immunoSEQ multiplex PCR; the TCRdb copy retains only in-frame clones and omits some. This sample yields nearly 250,000 clones, of which 68% are seen a single time; 0.053% belongs to the top ten. The receptor was isolated from a man younger than 40 in good health. The specimen sequenced was naive CD4+ T cells from blood. This rearrangement joins TRBV9 to TRBJ2-7; TRBD2 matches at 8 bases. This chain's CDR3 is CASSVDAGGQFYEQYF. CDR3 DNA: TGTGCCAGCAGCGTAGATGCGGGGGGCCAGTTCTACGAGCAGTACTTC.